A selection of T cell receptor beta chains follows, all from one sample in a study of blood T cell repertoires in COVID-19. The protocol was immunoSEQ multiplex PCR, while the TCRdb copy is restricted to in-frame clones and leaves out a portion. Of around 160,000 clones listed, around four fifths are singletons. The specimen was PBMCs or T cells enriched from blood (not recorded which). Receptors originate from a woman aged 60-75 years who had recovered from COVID-19. The CDR3 runs from the conserved cysteine through the conserved F or W. The order of the fields is clone size, D gene, J gene, V gene, CDR3 protein, CDR3 DNA. D genes are given only for firm matches. Rows may omit the clone size; those that give it use once, few, many or a size class.

clone_size: .; d_call: .; j_call: TRBJ2-2; v_call: TRBV12-3/TRBV12-4; cdr3_aa: CASSLSAGELFF; cdr3_nt: TGTGCCAGCAGCTTAAGCGCCGGGGAGCTGTTTTTT
clone_size: .; d_call: .; j_call: TRBJ2-2; v_call: TRBV7-3; cdr3_aa: CASSQITGELFF; cdr3_nt: TGTGCCAGCAGCCAAATCACCGGGGAGCTGTTTTTT
clone_size: .; d_call: TRBD2; j_call: TRBJ2-7; v_call: TRBV4-2; cdr3_aa: CASSQGLAGIYEQYF; cdr3_nt: TGTGCCAGCAGCCAAGGACTAGCGGGGATCTACGAGCAGTACTTC
clone_size: .; d_call: .; j_call: TRBJ2-5; v_call: TRBV5-4; cdr3_aa: CASSLERPSLAETQYF; cdr3_nt: TGTGCCAGCAGCTTGGAACGGCCTAGCTTGGCAGAGACCCAGTACTTC
clone_size: .; d_call: TRBD2; j_call: TRBJ2-5; v_call: TRBV20-1; cdr3_aa: CSASRTSGFSETQYF; cdr3_nt: TGCAGTGCTAGTCGGACTAGCGGGTTTTCGGAGACCCAGTACTTC
clone_size: .; d_call: TRBD1; j_call: TRBJ1-4; v_call: TRBV25-1; cdr3_aa: CASSESLRQGRREKLFF; cdr3_nt: TGTGCCAGCAGTGAATCCCTTCGACAGGGGCGGCGGGAAAAACTGTTTTTT
clone_size: .; d_call: TRBD1; j_call: TRBJ2-5; v_call: TRBV5-1; cdr3_aa: CASSLWDRGPETQYF; cdr3_nt: TGCGCCAGCAGCTTATGGGACAGGGGGCCGGAGACCCAGTACTTC
clone_size: few; d_call: TRBD1; j_call: TRBJ1-2; v_call: TRBV7-9; cdr3_aa: CASSLGTGAGYTF; cdr3_nt: TGTGCCAGCAGCTTAGGGACAGGTGCTGGCTACACCTTC
clone_size: .; d_call: .; j_call: TRBJ1-2; v_call: TRBV6-5; cdr3_aa: CASITPNYGYTF; cdr3_nt: TGTGCCAGCATTACACCTAACTATGGCTACACCTTC
clone_size: once; d_call: .; j_call: TRBJ1-2; v_call: TRBV2; cdr3_aa: CASGRGVYGYTF; cdr3_nt: TGTGCCAGCGGACGCGGGGTCTATGGCTACACCTTC
clone_size: .; d_call: TRBD1; j_call: TRBJ2-2; v_call: TRBV19; cdr3_aa: CASGQGQTNTGELFF; cdr3_nt: TGTGCCAGCGGACAGGGCCAGACGAACACCGGGGAGCTGTTTTTT
clone_size: few; d_call: .; j_call: TRBJ2-7; v_call: TRBV7-8; cdr3_aa: CASSLFRSSYEQYF; cdr3_nt: TGTGCCAGCAGCTTATTTCGGAGCTCCTACGAGCAGTACTTC
clone_size: .; d_call: .; j_call: TRBJ1-2; v_call: TRBV3-1/TRBV3-2; cdr3_aa: CASNWGQGGYTF; cdr3_nt: TGTGCCAGCAACTGGGGCCAGGGGGGCTACACCTTC
clone_size: .; d_call: .; j_call: TRBJ1-2; v_call: TRBV5-5; cdr3_aa: CASSLSQEYRYGYTF; cdr3_nt: TGTGCCAGCAGCTTGTCACAGGAGTACCGCTATGGCTACACCTTC
clone_size: .; d_call: .; j_call: TRBJ1-2; v_call: TRBV6-5; cdr3_aa: CASSNRLAGYTF; cdr3_nt: TGTGCCAGCAGCAATCGTCTAGCGGGCTACACCTTC
clone_size: .; d_call: .; j_call: TRBJ2-2; v_call: TRBV6-6; cdr3_aa: CASSYEGHRTGELFF; cdr3_nt: TGTGCCAGCAGTTATGAGGGACATAGGACCGGGGAGCTGTTTTTT
clone_size: .; d_call: .; j_call: TRBJ1-1; v_call: TRBV29-1; cdr3_aa: CSVGKGSDTEAFF; cdr3_nt: TGCAGCGTTGGAAAGGGTAGCGACACTGAAGCTTTCTTT
clone_size: .; d_call: .; j_call: TRBJ1-2; v_call: TRBV6-5; cdr3_aa: CASSYSTGNFYGYTF; cdr3_nt: TGTGCCAGCAGTTACTCGACAGGAAATTTCTATGGCTACACCTTC
clone_size: .; d_call: .; j_call: TRBJ2-3; v_call: TRBV19; cdr3_aa: CASSMKKRGSPQYF; cdr3_nt: TGTGCCAGTAGTATGAAGAAGCGCGGAAGCCCGCAGTATTTT
clone_size: many; d_call: .; j_call: TRBJ2-5; v_call: TRBV5-6; cdr3_aa: CASSFGEETQYF; cdr3_nt: TGTGCCAGCAGCTTCGGGGAAGAGACCCAGTACTTC
clone_size: .; d_call: TRBD2; j_call: TRBJ2-2; v_call: TRBV7-9; cdr3_aa: CASSKGLANTGELFF; cdr3_nt: TGTGCCAGCAGCAAAGGACTAGCAAACACCGGGGAGCTGTTTTTT
clone_size: .; d_call: TRBD1; j_call: TRBJ2-2; v_call: TRBV6-5; cdr3_aa: CAGADRVTGELFF; cdr3_nt: TGTGCCGGTGCGGACAGGGTCACCGGGGAGCTGTTTTTT
clone_size: .; d_call: TRBD1; j_call: TRBJ2-7; v_call: TRBV5-1; cdr3_aa: CASSPGTAYEQYF; cdr3_nt: TGCGCCAGCAGCCCGGGGACAGCCTACGAGCAGTACTTC
clone_size: .; d_call: .; j_call: TRBJ2-2; v_call: TRBV5-1; cdr3_aa: CASTFAPATNTGELFF; cdr3_nt: TGCGCCAGCACTTTCGCGCCAGCGACGAACACCGGGGAGCTGTTTTTT
clone_size: once; d_call: .; j_call: TRBJ1-1; v_call: TRBV29-1; cdr3_aa: CSAKGGGTEAFF; cdr3_nt: TGCAGCGCTAAGGGCGGGGGGACTGAAGCTTTCTTT
clone_size: .; d_call: TRBD1; j_call: TRBJ1-1; v_call: TRBV5-1; cdr3_aa: CASSLARQGTKAFF; cdr3_nt: TGCGCCAGCAGCTTGGCTCGACAGGGGACTAAAGCTTTCTTT
clone_size: .; d_call: TRBD1; j_call: TRBJ2-1; v_call: TRBV6-4; cdr3_aa: CASSKTGGTNEQFF; cdr3_nt: TGTGCCAGCAGCAAGACAGGGGGGACCAATGAGCAGTTCTTC
clone_size: .; d_call: TRBD2; j_call: TRBJ2-3; v_call: TRBV7-9; cdr3_aa: CASSLVSGGITDTQYF; cdr3_nt: TGTGCCAGCAGCTTGGTGTCGGGGGGGATCACAGATACGCAGTATTTT
clone_size: .; d_call: .; j_call: TRBJ2-5; v_call: TRBV4-1; cdr3_aa: CASSQASTAQETQYF; cdr3_nt: TGCGCCAGCAGCCAAGCATCGACAGCTCAAGAGACCCAGTACTTC
clone_size: .; d_call: TRBD1; j_call: TRBJ1-1; v_call: TRBV7-6; cdr3_aa: CASSANRGGGEAFF; cdr3_nt: TGTGCCAGCAGCGCGAACAGGGGTGGGGGTGAAGCTTTCTTT
clone_size: .; d_call: .; j_call: TRBJ1-1; v_call: TRBV10-3; cdr3_aa: CAISPGSDTEAFF; cdr3_nt: TGTGCCATCAGTCCGGGGAGTGACACTGAAGCTTTCTTT
clone_size: once; d_call: TRBD1; j_call: TRBJ2-5; v_call: TRBV7-3; cdr3_aa: CASSSGQGKQETQYF; cdr3_nt: TGTGCCAGCAGCTCTGGACAGGGGAAGCAAGAGACCCAGTACTTC
clone_size: .; d_call: TRBD2; j_call: TRBJ2-1; v_call: TRBV5-4; cdr3_aa: CASSTTSGRALGYNEQFF; cdr3_nt: TGTGCCAGCAGCACGACTAGCGGGAGGGCCTTGGGCTACAATGAGCAGTTCTTC